This TCR beta chain emerged from a study of CD8 T cells in ankylosing spondylitis. Study-wide results and caveats: A TCR beta motif of several highly homologous variants seemed to mark ankylosing spondylitis blood. Enrichment of disease-linked clones was reportedly significant in matched ankylosing spondylitis synovial fluid.

V was shortened by 8 bases and J by 5 bases, with 14 bases between the two germline ends. This CDR3 spans 13 amino acids. CDR1 is SGHAT, CDR2 FQNNGV, per germline. TCRdb itself ran the 5' RACE reads through MiXCR, one entry per CDR3 protein. The sample has around 120,000 distinct CDR3 sequences, about 24% seen once. This clonotype was seen just once. Its antigen is as yet unknown. The TCR originated in a male donor with ankylosing spondylitis. Sequences were obtained from synovial fluid, either unsorted or a sorted T cell fraction (not recorded which). The chain couples TRBV11-2 to TRBJ2-3, with D unresolved. The CDR3 region is CASGSGGGDTQYF. CDR3 bases: TGTGCCAGCGGCTCAGGCGGTGGAGATACGCAGTATTTT.